These 22 T cell receptor beta chains came from one sample sequenced in a study of shared clonotypes between healthy human individuals (dated by TCRdb to 2019 to 2021). Receptors were amplified or captured by the immunoSEQ multiplex PCR assay. In its TCRdb copy, this immuneACCESS table keeps in-frame sequences only and misses some clones. Where compared with another copy, unresolved V genes explain less than half of these, and the others have no known cause. The sample records 2.3 million or so clones, about 92% of which are singletons. The top ten hold 0.39% of the sample. The sequenced sample consisted of naive CD4+ T cells from PBMCs. This specimen's cell subset or site label, per the study, means: CD45RA+ positively selected. The receptors derive from a man between 18 and 29 years old in good health. Some clones in this sample may be carry-over from other donors' samples.

The rearrangement joins TRBV7-9 to TRBJ1-1; a possible D gene is TRBD1 (6 bases). The germline V gene encodes CDR1 SEHNR and CDR2 FQNEAQ (reference sequence). The CDR3 is made up of 16 amino acids. V was cut by 5 bases and J by 7 bases, with 23 bases left in between. The CDR3 DNA reads TGTGCCAGCAGCGACTTGGCCCGGGGGCCCGGGGATGAAGCTTTCTTT. Amino acid sequence: CASSDLARGPGDEAFF.

V usage is TRBV6-4 and J usage is TRBJ2-1, with 9 bases matching TRBD2. The V segment lost 8 bases and the J segment 4 bases; nucleotides outside the gene matches: 12. The CDR3 extends over 16 amino acids. Germline loops: CDR1 MRHNA, CDR2 SNTAGT. CDR3 protein: CASRGEAGGLYNEQFF. The DNA of the CDR3 is TGTGCCAGCCGGGGGGAAGCGGGAGGTCTATACAATGAGCAGTTCTTC.

The chain carries TRBV5-1 and TRBJ1-1, with 7 bases identical to TRBD1. Germline trimming cut 3 bases from V and 4 bases from J; bases unmatched to any gene: 6. The CDR3 is 14 residues long. The germline gives CDR1 SGHRS, CDR2 YFSETQ. The CDR3 sequence: CASSSRQGTTEAFF. CDR3 DNA sequence: TGCGCCAGCAGCTCGAGACAGGGAACCACTGAAGCTTTCTTT.

V and J are TRBV28 and TRBJ2-7; D uncertain. V was shortened by 7 bases and J by 2 bases, with 15 bases between the two germline ends. This CDR3 is 14 amino acids long. Germline lookup yields CDR1 MDHEN and CDR2 SYDVKM. The CDR3 reads CASMWTAAPYEQYF. As DNA, the CDR3 is TGTGCCAGCATGTGGACGGCGGCCCCCTACGAGCAGTACTTC. Complete variable domain (other parts from reference TRBV28 and TRBJ2-7): DVKVTQSSRYLVKRTGEKVFLECVQDMDHENMFWYRQDPGLGLRLIYFSYDVKMKEKGDIPEGYSVSREKKERFSLILESASTNQTSMYLCASMWTAAPYEQYFGPGTRLTVT.

The V call is TRBV18, the J call TRBJ2-5, with D uncertain. Germline assignment: CDR1 KGHSH and CDR2 LQKENI. Deletions cut 3 bases from V and 2 bases from J, with 13 bases between. The CDR3 sequence is 15 residues long. The CDR3 DNA is TGTGCCAGCTCACCCATGATACTGCCTCAAGAGACCCAGTACTTC. The encoded protein is CASSPMILPQETQYF.

The chain carries TRBV7-9 and TRBJ2-1; D is unresolved. The CDR3 spans 16 residues. V was pared by 6 bases and J by 4 bases, with 19 bases between. CDR1 SEHNR and CDR2 FQNEAQ come from the germline V gene (reference sequence). CDR3 nucleotide sequence: TGTGCCAGCAGACCCTCCTACCCTGGCGGTTACAATGAGCAGTTCTTC. Its protein is CASRPSYPGGYNEQFF.

With respect to this clone: A junction boundary mismatches the germline segment, possibly from a read error. The chain joins TRBV7-9 to TRBJ1-1; no definite D call. The CDR3 contains 12 residues. Looked up from germline, CDR1 is SEHNR and CDR2 is FQNEAQ (reference sequence). The chain's CDR3 is CASSSIEGRRLF. The CDR3 DNA follows: TGTGCCAGCAGCTCGATAGAAGGGAGGCGGTTATTT.

The chain couples TRBV5-1 to TRBJ2-3; D perhaps matches TRBD2 (6 bases). Germline CDR1 reads SGHRS; CDR2 reads YFSETQ. The CDR3 contains 15 residues. Deletions cut 6 bases from V and 0 bases from J, with 14 bases between. CDR3 loop: CASNPGTDSTDTQYF. DNA of the CDR3: TGCGCCAGCAACCCCGGGACTGATAGCACAGATACGCAGTATTTT.

The chain couples TRBV28 to TRBJ1-4; D not resolved. Germline V gives CDR1 MDHEN, CDR2 SYDVKM. Trimming left V 4 bases short and J 2 bases short, with 14 bases between. The CDR3 extends over 16 amino acids. The CDR3 DNA is TGTGCCAGCAGTTCCCAAAAGGGTTCCACTAATGAAAAACTGTTTTTT. Translating it yields CASSSQKGSTNEKLFF.

The chain joins TRBV21-1 to TRBJ2-7; the D segment call TRBD2 is taken from the table without a DNA check. TRBV21-1 is an annotated pseudogene. CDR3 length: 18 amino acids. CDR3 protein: CASSKGGTTGLAGYEQYF. CDR3 sequence (DNA): TGTGCCAGCAGCAAAGGAGGCACCACGGGACTAGCGGGCTACGAGCAGTACTTC.

This sequence joins TRBV7-9 and TRBJ1-1, with 8 bases matching TRBD1. The trim removed 4 bases at V and 5 bases at J, leaving 3 bases unmatched. Germline V lookup: CDR1 SEHNR, CDR2 FQNEAQ (reference sequence). The CDR3 is 13 residues long. CDR3: CASSYGQGTEAFF. In DNA, the CDR3 is TGTGCCAGCAGCTACGGACAGGGTACTGAAGCTTTCTTT.

This clone was seen once. The rearrangement uses TRBV18 and TRBJ2-6; D gene ambiguous. Germline assignment: CDR1 KGHSH and CDR2 LQKENI. CDR3 length equals 15 residues. V lost 6 bases and J 0 bases, leaving 9 bases between the germline ends. This CDR3 is CASSRSSSGANVLTF. The CDR3 region has the DNA TGTGCCAGCTCCCGATCCAGCTCTGGGGCCAACGTCCTGACTTTC.

The chain employs TRBV14 and TRBJ1-4, with D unclear. CDR3 length: 16 residues. V was shortened by 1 base and J by 4 bases, with 13 bases between the two germline ends. The germline gives CDR1 SGHDN, CDR2 FVKESK. This CDR3 is CASSQVGRMVNEKLFF. In DNA form, the CDR3 reads TGTGCCAGCAGCCAAGTTGGCCGAATGGTTAATGAAAAACTGTTTTTT.

Of note for this clone: Different DNA sequences within this sample yield the same CDR3. The chain has TRBV2 and TRBJ2-1; no reliable D call. Per germline, CDR1 SNHLY and CDR2 FYNNEI. V was shortened by 7 bases and J by 7 bases, with 8 bases between the two germline ends. This CDR3 is 11 amino acids long. Here the CDR3 reads CASTGRNEQFF. DNA for the CDR3: TGTGCCAGCACAGGTCGGAATGAGCAGTTCTTC.

The rearrangement links TRBV5-1 to TRBJ1-1; 7 nucleotides align to TRBD1. The length of the CDR3 is 14 residues. V gave up 4 bases and J gave up 3 bases; unmatched junction bases: 6. Germline V lookup: CDR1 SGHRS, CDR2 YFSETQ. The CDR3: CASSPQGRDTEAFF. CDR3 sequence (DNA): TGCGCCAGCAGCCCACAGGGGAGGGACACTGAAGCTTTCTTT.

This sequence joins TRBV1 and TRBJ2-2; the D segment call TRBD2 is taken from the table without a DNA check. TRBV1 has pseudogene status. The CDR3 totals 15 residues. The CDR3: CTSSRHGRRTGELFF. CDR3 in DNA: TGCACCAGCAGCCGTCACGGGAGACGGACCGGGGAGCTGTTTTTT.

The chain recombines TRBV28 with TRBJ2-3; 8 nucleotides match TRBD1. The CDR3 totals 16 residues. Germline loops: CDR1 MDHEN, CDR2 SYDVKM. Trimming cost V 5 bases and J 1 base; bases outside gene matches: 8. The CDR3 bases are TGTGCCAGCAGTATACCAGGGGGCCGGGGCACAGATACGCAGTATTTT. It yields the protein CASSIPGGRGTDTQYF.

This clone is a singleton in its sample. The chain carries TRBV10-1 and TRBJ1-1; D not certain. The CDR3 is 14 amino acids. V was cut by 1 base and J by 4 bases, with 10 bases left in between. Per the germline V gene, CDR1 is WNHNN and CDR2 is SYGVQD (reference sequence). The CDR3: CASSELRRPTEAFF. CDR3 coding DNA: TGCGCCAGCAGTGAGTTGAGGCGCCCCACTGAAGCTTTCTTT.

To note about this clone: Other DNA sequences of this sample code for an identical CDR3. The J gene is TRBJ2-5, the V gene TRBV5-1; D remains ambiguous. V dropped 4 bases and J dropped 1 base, with 5 bases sitting between them. Germline V gene data show CDR1 as SGHRS and CDR2 as YFSETQ. The CDR3 extends over 12 amino acids. In DNA form, the CDR3 reads TGCGCCAGCAGCCCGGGCCAAGAGACCCAGTACTTC. This gives the protein CASSPGQETQYF.

The chain joins TRBV5-1 to TRBJ2-2; D gene unclear. The V end lost 0 bases, the J end lost 1 base, and 13 bases lay between the germline ends. The CDR3 covers 17 residues. The V gene's germline CDR1 is SGHRS and CDR2 YFSETQ. CDR3 residues: CASSLGWKTQNTGELFF. The CDR3 region has the DNA TGCGCCAGCAGCTTGGGGTGGAAGACTCAGAACACCGGGGAGCTGTTTTTT.

The gene calls are TRBV5-5 and TRBJ2-2; 7 nucleotides match TRBD1. Germline assignment: CDR1 SGHKS and CDR2 YYEKEE (reference sequence). This CDR3 contains 15 residues. After removal of 0 bases from V and 5 bases from J, the junction contained 4 bases not matched to a gene. Here the CDR3 reads CASSLVTGATGELFF. CDR3 in DNA: TGTGCCAGCAGCTTGGTCACAGGGGCTACCGGGGAGCTGTTTTTT.

The genes are TRBV10-1 and TRBJ2-7; a possible D gene is TRBD1 (7 bases). This CDR3 is built from 14 residues. V was clipped by 7 bases and J by 6 bases, with 19 bases between them. Germline V gene sequence: CDR1 WNHNN, CDR2 SYGVQD (reference sequence). For the CDR3, the DNA is TGCGCCAGCAACCGGGCTGGAGGGGGCCCCGAGCAGTACTTC. Translated: CASNRAGGGPEQYF.